This T cell receptor beta chain emerged from a study of OX40 agonist ivuxolimab in advanced cancers. Study-level points and caveats: CD8+ T cells (on average) carried more expanded clones than CD4+ T cells. It was also the case that some nonresponders had low normalized T-cell clonal expansion.

Baseline, cycle 4 day 1, and cycle 7 day 1 were the blood sampling points. Method: immunoSEQ multiplex PCR; TCRdb's copy keeps in-frame clones and lacks some. The data show roughly 50,000 clones, about 89% seen once. Trimming left V 0 bases short and J 2 bases short, with 5 bases between. Germline CDR1 SGHVS, CDR2 FNYEAQ. CDR3 length equals 14 residues. A word on this clone: What it binds is unknown.

The sequencing used CD4+ or CD8+ T cells sorted from blood, collected in a trial of the OX40 agonist ivuxolimab. The rearrangement links TRBV7-6 to TRBJ2-1, with no clear D. This receptor was identified in an adult with an advanced solid tumor such as melanoma, head and neck, liver or kidney cancer. The CDR3 coding sequence is TGTGCCAGCAGCTTAGCTGACCCCTACAATGAGCAGTTCTTC. Amino acids: CASSLADPYNEQFF.